A selection of T cell receptor beta chains follows, all from one sample in a study of technical replicates of blood from several donors. Only in-frame clones appear in the TCRdb table, and some are missing; sequencing was by immunoSEQ multiplex PCR. The data contain about 14,000 clones, around four fifths of them singletons. The specimen sequenced was PBMCs. These receptors were taken from a human donor in good health. The CDR3 runs from the conserved cysteine through the conserved F or W. The order of the fields is J gene, V gene, D gene, clone size, CDR3 protein, CDR3 DNA. D genes are given only for firm matches. Size tells how often a clone was seen (once, few, many) or the class of an expanded clone, and some rows leave it out.

j_gene: TRBJ2-7
v_gene: TRBV19
d_gene: TRBD2
abundance: once
CDR3aa: CASSILLAGSYEQYF
CDR3nt: TGTGCCAGTAGTATTTTACTAGCGGGCTCCTACGAGCAGTACTTC

j_gene: TRBJ1-3
v_gene: TRBV5-4
d_gene: .
abundance: few
CDR3aa: CASSLFGGNTIYF
CDR3nt: TGTGCCAGCAGCTTGTTCGGGGGAAACACCATATATTTT

j_gene: TRBJ2-7
v_gene: TRBV18
d_gene: .
abundance: few
CDR3aa: CASSIGVGAYEQYF
CDR3nt: TGTGCCAGCTCAATAGGAGTCGGGGCCTACGAGCAGTACTTC

j_gene: TRBJ1-1
v_gene: TRBV27
d_gene: TRBD1
abundance: .
CDR3aa: CASSLGSRGDTEAFF
CDR3nt: TGTGCCAGCAGTTTAGGAAGCAGGGGGGACACTGAAGCTTTCTTT

j_gene: TRBJ1-3
v_gene: TRBV4-2
d_gene: .
abundance: .
CDR3aa: CASSQEPQVPSGNTIYF
CDR3nt: TGTGCCAGCAGCCAAGAGCCACAGGTACCATCTGGAAACACCATATATTTT

j_gene: TRBJ2-7
v_gene: TRBV27
d_gene: .
abundance: .
CDR3aa: CAIRRVGSYEQYF
CDR3nt: TGTGCCATTCGGAGGGTTGGCTCCTACGAGCAGTACTTC

j_gene: TRBJ2-7
v_gene: TRBV7-8
d_gene: .
abundance: .
CDR3aa: CASSYLSGGSYEQYF
CDR3nt: TGTGCCAGCAGCTACCTTTCCGGGGGCTCCTACGAGCAGTACTTC

j_gene: TRBJ2-3
v_gene: TRBV5-1
d_gene: TRBD1
abundance: .
CDR3aa: CASSSQGAGDTQYF
CDR3nt: TGCGCCAGCAGCTCACAGGGGGCAGGGGATACGCAGTATTTT

j_gene: TRBJ2-5
v_gene: TRBV19
d_gene: .
abundance: .
CDR3aa: CASSMSGTYETQYF
CDR3nt: TGTGCCAGTAGCATGAGCGGAACGTATGAGACCCAGTACTTC

j_gene: TRBJ2-1
v_gene: TRBV7-9
d_gene: .
abundance: .
CDR3aa: CASSKQRDNEQFF
CDR3nt: TGTGCCAGCAGCAAACAGAGGGACAATGAGCAGTTCTTC

j_gene: TRBJ1-4
v_gene: TRBV4-2
d_gene: TRBD1
abundance: .
CDR3aa: CASSQGGRQGELFF
CDR3nt: TGTGCCAGCAGCCAAGGGGGACGACAGGGAGAACTGTTTTTT

j_gene: TRBJ2-7
v_gene: TRBV14
d_gene: TRBD1
abundance: .
CDR3aa: CASSQTGTGNEQYF
CDR3nt: TGTGCCAGCAGCCAGACCGGGACAGGGAACGAGCAGTACTTC

j_gene: TRBJ1-4
v_gene: TRBV6-1
d_gene: TRBD1
abundance: .
CDR3aa: CATPDRGEKLFF
CDR3nt: TGTGCCACACCAGACAGGGGCGAAAAACTGTTTTTT

j_gene: TRBJ2-2
v_gene: TRBV6-1
d_gene: TRBD2
abundance: .
CDR3aa: CASRGLVNTGELFF
CDR3nt: TGTGCCAGCAGGGGACTAGTGAACACCGGGGAGCTGTTTTTT

j_gene: TRBJ2-3
v_gene: TRBV28
d_gene: TRBD2
abundance: .
CDR3aa: CASSLLGTSKDTQYF
CDR3nt: TGTGCCAGCAGTCTCCTCGGGACTAGCAAGGATACGCAGTATTTT

j_gene: TRBJ1-3
v_gene: TRBV6-1
d_gene: TRBD1
abundance: .
CDR3aa: CASSLQGNTIYF
CDR3nt: TGTGCCAGCAGTCTACAGGGGAACACCATATATTTT

j_gene: TRBJ1-4
v_gene: TRBV5-1
d_gene: TRBD1
abundance: .
CDR3aa: CASSSETGVNEKLFF
CDR3nt: TGCGCCAGCAGCTCGGAGACAGGGGTAAATGAAAAACTGTTTTTT

j_gene: TRBJ2-7
v_gene: TRBV6-5
d_gene: .
abundance: .
CDR3aa: CASSYVGRTYEQYF
CDR3nt: TGTGCCAGCAGTTACGTGGGCCGTACCTACGAGCAGTACTTC

j_gene: TRBJ2-3
v_gene: TRBV25-1
d_gene: TRBD2
abundance: .
CDR3aa: CASSAAGAGTDTQYF
CDR3nt: TGTGCCAGCAGTGCAGCGGGAGCGGGCACAGATACGCAGTATTTT

j_gene: TRBJ2-1
v_gene: TRBV28
d_gene: .
abundance: .
CDR3aa: CASSLDPRGREQFF
CDR3nt: TGTGCCAGCAGTTTAGACCCCCGCGGTAGAGAGCAGTTCTTC

j_gene: TRBJ2-3
v_gene: TRBV7-6
d_gene: .
abundance: once
CDR3aa: CASSLYEASPTDTQYF
CDR3nt: TGTGCCAGCAGCTTATATGAGGCTAGTCCCACAGATACGCAGTATTTT

j_gene: TRBJ1-2
v_gene: TRBV30
d_gene: TRBD1
abundance: .
CDR3aa: CARDRKYGYTF
CDR3nt: TGTGCCCGGGACAGGAAATATGGCTACACCTTC

j_gene: TRBJ2-7
v_gene: TRBV11-3
d_gene: .
abundance: .
CDR3aa: CASSLGGTHYEQYF
CDR3nt: TGTGCCAGCAGCTTAGGCGGAACCCACTACGAGCAGTACTTC

j_gene: TRBJ1-2
v_gene: TRBV11-2
d_gene: .
abundance: .
CDR3aa: CASSLVARGYGYTF
CDR3nt: TGTGCCAGCAGCTTAGTCGCTCGGGGATATGGCTACACCTTC

j_gene: TRBJ2-2
v_gene: TRBV11-3
d_gene: TRBD2
abundance: .
CDR3aa: CASSPGTFLAGLIGELFF
CDR3nt: TGTGCCAGCAGCCCGGGGACGTTTCTAGCGGGATTAATCGGGGAGCTGTTTTTT

j_gene: TRBJ2-1
v_gene: TRBV7-2
d_gene: .
abundance: .
CDR3aa: CASSPNYGSYNEQFF
CDR3nt: TGTGCCAGCAGCCCCAACTACGGCTCCTACAATGAGCAGTTCTTC

j_gene: TRBJ2-1
v_gene: TRBV5-1
d_gene: TRBD2
abundance: .
CDR3aa: CASSGTGLAGTYNEQFF
CDR3nt: TGCGCCAGCAGCGGAACCGGGCTAGCGGGAACCTACAATGAGCAGTTCTTC

j_gene: TRBJ1-4
v_gene: TRBV28
d_gene: .
abundance: .
CDR3aa: CASNSPEATNEKLFF
CDR3nt: TGTGCCAGCAACTCCCCCGAGGCAACTAATGAAAAACTGTTTTTT

j_gene: TRBJ2-3
v_gene: TRBV5-6
d_gene: .
abundance: .
CDR3aa: CASSPTERGDTQYF
CDR3nt: TGTGCCAGCAGCCCAACGGAGAGGGGGGATACGCAGTATTTT

j_gene: TRBJ1-2
v_gene: TRBV28
d_gene: .
abundance: .
CDR3aa: CASSLQGGGYTF
CDR3nt: TGTGCCAGCAGTTTACAGGGCGGAGGCTACACCTTC

j_gene: TRBJ1-1
v_gene: TRBV27
d_gene: TRBD1
abundance: .
CDR3aa: CASSYTGGVMNTEAFF
CDR3nt: TGTGCCAGCAGTTATACAGGGGGGGTCATGAACACTGAAGCTTTCTTT

j_gene: TRBJ2-3
v_gene: TRBV4-1
d_gene: .
abundance: .
CDR3aa: CASSQERGAGADTQYF
CDR3nt: TGCGCCAGCAGCCAAGAACGGGGGGCTGGGGCCGATACGCAGTATTTT

j_gene: TRBJ1-3
v_gene: TRBV5-1
d_gene: TRBD1
abundance: .
CDR3aa: CASSSGTGASGNTIYF
CDR3nt: TGCGCCAGCAGCTCCGGGACAGGGGCTTCTGGAAACACCATATATTTT

j_gene: TRBJ1-2
v_gene: TRBV10-3
d_gene: TRBD1
abundance: few
CDR3aa: CAITKGQGGHGYTF
CDR3nt: TGTGCCATCACCAAGGGACAGGGGGGCCATGGCTACACCTTC

j_gene: TRBJ1-3
v_gene: TRBV9
d_gene: .
abundance: .
CDR3aa: CASSVATGQVSGNTIYF
CDR3nt: TGTGCCAGCAGCGTAGCTACGGGACAAGTCTCTGGAAACACCATATATTTT

j_gene: TRBJ2-5
v_gene: TRBV11-2
d_gene: TRBD1
abundance: once
CDR3aa: CASSLMDRGGETQYF
CDR3nt: TGTGCCAGCAGCCTCATGGACAGGGGCGGGGAGACCCAGTACTTC

j_gene: TRBJ2-1
v_gene: TRBV11-3
d_gene: TRBD2
abundance: .
CDR3aa: CASSFRAGAINEQFF
CDR3nt: TGTGCCAGCAGCTTTCGGGCGGGAGCGATCAATGAGCAGTTCTTC

j_gene: TRBJ2-5
v_gene: TRBV6-1
d_gene: TRBD2
abundance: once
CDR3aa: CASTPSGSETQYF
CDR3nt: TGTGCCAGCACTCCCAGCGGGAGTGAGACCCAGTACTTC

j_gene: TRBJ2-6
v_gene: TRBV4-2
d_gene: .
abundance: .
CDR3aa: CASSQEQAGVPGANVLTF
CDR3nt: TGTGCCAGCAGCCAAGAACAGGCAGGGGTTCCTGGGGCCAACGTCCTGACTTTC

j_gene: TRBJ2-7
v_gene: TRBV5-8
d_gene: .
abundance: .
CDR3aa: CASSSLRGDRAYEQYF
CDR3nt: TGTGCCAGCAGCTCCTTGCGGGGGGACAGGGCCTACGAGCAGTACTTC

j_gene: TRBJ1-5
v_gene: TRBV5-1
d_gene: TRBD1
abundance: few
CDR3aa: CASSLAGQNQPQHF
CDR3nt: TGCGCCAGCAGCTTGGCGGGACAGAATCAGCCCCAGCATTTT